A selection of T cell receptor beta chains follows, all from one sample in a study of blood T cells in healthy people across ages. TCRdb reprocessed the 5' RACE reads via MiXCR and lists one record per CDR3 protein. The data contain hundreds of thousands of distinct CDR3 sequences, approximately 29% of them seen just once; the ten biggest clones take up over 15%. Sequencing was done on a sample of blood. Source of these receptors: a woman of 80 years or more in good health. The CDR3 runs from the conserved cysteine through the conserved F or W. Fields, in order: V gene, D gene, J gene, clone size, CDR3 DNA, CDR3 protein. D genes are given only for firm matches. Clone size is not always given. Where it is, it says once, few, many or a class for expanded clones.

>TRBV20-1|.|TRBJ2-2|many
TGCAGTGCTAGTAAGCCAGATTCGAACACCGGGGAGCTGTTTTTT
CSASKPDSNTGELFF
>TRBV20-1|.|TRBJ2-5|many
TGCAGTGCACCGGGGGTGGGGCAAGAGACCCAGTACTTC
CSAPGVGQETQYF
>TRBV4-2|.|TRBJ2-5|many
TGTGCCAGCAGCCTCTCTGCCGGGACGGCGTACGGAGAGACCCAGTACTTC
CASSLSAGTAYGETQYF
>TRBV7-9|.|TRBJ1-6|.
TGTGCCAGCAGCGCCTCGACAGGCTATAATTCACCCCTCCACTTT
CASSASTGYNSPLHF
>TRBV3-1|.|TRBJ2-7|many
TGTGCCAGCAGCCAAGCTCCTTTTAGCTCCTACGAGCAGTACTTC
CASSQAPFSSYEQYF
>TRBV20-1|TRBD1|TRBJ2-7|many
TGCAGTGCCGGGCCGGCAGGGGGCGGCGAGCAGTACTTC
CSAGPAGGGEQYF
>TRBV15|.|TRBJ2-1|.
TGTGCCACCAGCAGACGTTCTGGGGGGGCCGTCTGCAATGAGCAGTTCTTC
CATSRRSGGAVCNEQFF
>TRBV7-7|TRBD2|TRBJ2-1|many
TGTGCCAGCAGTAAAGGACTAGCGGGGGCGGACGAGCAGTTCTTC
CASSKGLAGADEQFF
>TRBV6-1|.|TRBJ1-2|many
TGTGCCAGCAGTGAAATCGGCCAGGATGGCTACACCTTC
CASSEIGQDGYTF
>TRBV30|TRBD1|TRBJ1-1|.
TGTGCCTGGAAAGGGGGCGCGGGAAAAGCTTTCTTT
CAWKGGAGKAFF
>TRBV7-9|.|TRBJ2-1|many
TGTGCCAGCAGCTTCCCTCTTACAGGGAGTGAGCAGTTCTTC
CASSFPLTGSEQFF
>TRBV20-1|.|TRBJ2-6|few
TGCAGTGCTAGGCCCCCAGGGAGCTCTGGGGCCAACGTCCTGACTTTC
CSARPPGSSGANVLTF
>TRBV3-1|.|TRBJ1-1|.
TGTGCCAGCAGCCAAGGGGGAAGCACTGAAGCTTTCTTT
CASSQGGSTEAFF
>TRBV5-8|TRBD1|TRBJ1-5|.
TGTGCCAGCAGCAGATTCACAGGGGCGGGAAATCAGCCCCAGCATTTT
CASSRFTGAGNQPQHF
>TRBV5-6|.|TRBJ1-2|once
TGTGCCAGCAGCTTCGTCCGGTCAGGCGTCTATGGCTACACCTTC
CASSFVRSGVYGYTF
>TRBV4-2|.|TRBJ1-2|many
TGTGCCAGCAGCCAAGATCTGGTGGGGCTAATGGGAGGCTACACCTTC
CASSQDLVGLMGGYTF
>TRBV20-1|.|TRBJ2-5|many
TGCAGTGCTAGTGGGGGCCGACTCCACTTGGGGGAGACCCAGTACTTC
CSASGGRLHLGETQYF
>TRBV7-6|.|TRBJ2-7|many
TGTGCCAGCAGCTTAGCGGTTGGGGGTGGCGAGCAGTACTTC
CASSLAVGGGEQYF
>TRBV25-1|.|TRBJ2-4|many
TGTGCCAGCAGTGATAGTGGGTTCGGGAACATTCAGTACTTC
CASSDSGFGNIQYF
>TRBV5-6|.|TRBJ2-7|many
TGTGCCAGCAGCTGGGGACACCCAGGGGCCAACTCCTACGAGCAGTACTTC
CASSWGHPGANSYEQYF
>TRBV12-3/TRBV12-4|.|TRBJ2-2|few
TGTGCCAGCAGTTTGGACGGGAACACCGGGGAGCTGTTTTTT
CASSLDGNTGELFF
>TRBV7-2|TRBD1|TRBJ2-5|many
TGTGCCAGCAGCTTAGGGGGACAGCCCCAAGAGACCCAGTACTTC
CASSLGGQPQETQYF
>TRBV20-1|.|TRBJ1-1|many
TGCAGTGCTCTACAGGGGAACACTGAAGCTTTCTTT
CSALQGNTEAFF
>TRBV6-6|TRBD1|TRBJ1-2|few
TGTGCCAGCTGGCGGGACAGGGCCGGAGAAGGCTACACCTTC
CASWRDRAGEGYTF
>TRBV29-1|TRBD1|TRBJ2-1|.
TGCAGCGTTGAACCTGGACAGGGGGCTGATGGTGAGCAGTTCTTC
CSVEPGQGADGEQFF
>TRBV11-2|.|TRBJ2-4|many
TGTGCCAGCAGCTTAGATGGTCAACCTCAAAACATTCAGTACTTC
CASSLDGQPQNIQYF
>TRBV5-1|.|TRBJ1-1|many
TGCGCCAGCAGCTTGGCCGGGAGGGAAGAGGCTTTCTTT
CASSLAGREEAFF
>TRBV7-8|TRBD1|TRBJ2-7|many
TGTGCCAGCAGCCTAGCAGGGGGCGAAAAGTACTTC
CASSLAGGEKYF
>TRBV24-1|.|TRBJ2-2|.
TGTGCCACCAGTGATTCTGGCCTTGCAGCCGGGACCGGGGAGCTGTTTTTT
CATSDSGLAAGTGELFF
>TRBV6-4|.|TRBJ2-1|.
TGTGCCAGCAGCCCGTCCGGGACCTCCTACAATGAGCAGTTCTTC
CASSPSGTSYNEQFF
>TRBV6-5|TRBD1|TRBJ1-1|few
TGTGCCAGCACTAACGGGGGCAGGGGGTACACTGAAGCTTTCTTT
CASTNGGRGYTEAFF
>TRBV12-3/TRBV12-4|.|TRBJ1-1|many
TGTGCCAGCAGTTTAGACAGGAAGAACACTGAAGCTTTCTTT
CASSLDRKNTEAFF
>TRBV7-2|TRBD1|TRBJ2-7|many
TGTGCCAGCAGCCAGGACAGGGTACGGCTCGAGCAGTACTTC
CASSQDRVRLEQYF
>TRBV19|.|TRBJ2-1|few
TGTGCCAGTAGTATAGTAACGGGGGTCGGCGATGAGCAGTTCTTC
CASSIVTGVGDEQFF
>TRBV4-2|TRBD1|TRBJ2-1|many
TGTGCCAGCAGCCAAGGACAGGGGCAGTTCTTC
CASSQGQGQFF
>TRBV6-5|.|TRBJ1-2|many
TGTGCCAGCAGTTACTCAGGCAGGGGCGCTCCGAACGATGGCTACACCTTC
CASSYSGRGAPNDGYTF
>TRBV6-1|.|TRBJ1-1|.
TGTGCCAGCAGCCGAAGAGGGATAGGATCTCCGGATGGAGCTTTCTTT
CASSRRGIGSPDGAFF
>TRBV6-2/TRBV6-3|.|TRBJ2-1|many
TGTGCCAGCAGTTACTCGCCCCCACCCTTCGATGAGCAGTTCTTC
CASSYSPPPFDEQFF